This TCR beta chain was profiled in a study of T cell responses to AZD1222 COVID-19 vaccine. The study's findings and limits: The breadth and depth of Spike-specific TCRs increased once two AZD1222 doses had been given. Researchers took repertoire samples only after the peak T cell response had come.

A word on this clone: Its antigen remains unknown.

The CDR3 length is 14 residues. Trimming cost V 3 bases and J 3 bases, with 11 bases left between them. Germline CDR1 and CDR2: LGHDT and YNNKEL (reference sequence). Whether given at about 4 or about 12 weeks, second doses were pooled. Clones were sequenced by immunoSEQ multiplex PCR, and TCRdb holds only the in-frame ones, with some missing. The sample holds 80,000 or so clones, 92% seen once. V and J are TRBV3-1 (or the pseudogene TRBV3-2) and TRBJ1-1; D is uncertain. The TCR originated in an adult who received the AZD1222 COVID-19 vaccine. The sample in question was peripheral blood, obtained 28 days after the second AZD1222 dose. The DNA of the CDR3 is TGTGCCAGCAGCCAGTCAGGCCTACACACTGAAGCTTTCTTT. It encodes CASSQSGLHTEAFF.